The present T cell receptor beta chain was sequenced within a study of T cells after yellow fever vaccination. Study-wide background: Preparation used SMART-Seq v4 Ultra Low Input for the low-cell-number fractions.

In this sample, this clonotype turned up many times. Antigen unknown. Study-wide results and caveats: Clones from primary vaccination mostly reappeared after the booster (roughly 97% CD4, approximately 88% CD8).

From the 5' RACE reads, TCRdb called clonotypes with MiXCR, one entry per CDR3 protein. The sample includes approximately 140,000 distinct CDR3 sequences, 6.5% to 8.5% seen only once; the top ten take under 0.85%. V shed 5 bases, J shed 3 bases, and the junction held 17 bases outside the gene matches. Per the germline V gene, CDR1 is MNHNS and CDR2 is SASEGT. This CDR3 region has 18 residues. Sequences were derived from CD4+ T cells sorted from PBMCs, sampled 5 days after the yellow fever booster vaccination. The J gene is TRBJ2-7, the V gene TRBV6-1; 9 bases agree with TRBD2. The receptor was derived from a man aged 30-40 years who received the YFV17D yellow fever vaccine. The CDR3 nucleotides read TGTGCCAGCAGTCCGAACGAGGTAGCGGGAGTTTTTGGCTACGAGCAGTACTTC. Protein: CASSPNEVAGVFGYEQYF.